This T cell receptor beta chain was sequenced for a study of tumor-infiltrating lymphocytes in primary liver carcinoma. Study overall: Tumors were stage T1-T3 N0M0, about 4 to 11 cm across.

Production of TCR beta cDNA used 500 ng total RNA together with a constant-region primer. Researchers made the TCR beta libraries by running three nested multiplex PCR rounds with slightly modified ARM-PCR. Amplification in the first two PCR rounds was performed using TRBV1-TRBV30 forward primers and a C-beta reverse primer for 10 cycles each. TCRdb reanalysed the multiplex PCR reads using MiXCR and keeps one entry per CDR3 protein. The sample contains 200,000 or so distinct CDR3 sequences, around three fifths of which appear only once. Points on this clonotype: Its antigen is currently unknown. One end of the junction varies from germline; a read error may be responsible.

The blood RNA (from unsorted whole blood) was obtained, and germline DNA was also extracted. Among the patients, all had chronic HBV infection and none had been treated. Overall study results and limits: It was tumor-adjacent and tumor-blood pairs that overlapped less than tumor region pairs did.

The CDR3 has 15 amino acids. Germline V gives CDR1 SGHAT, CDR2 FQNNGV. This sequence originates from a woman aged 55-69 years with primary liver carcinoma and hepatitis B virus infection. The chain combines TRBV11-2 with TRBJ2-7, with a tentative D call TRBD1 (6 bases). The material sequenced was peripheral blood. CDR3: CASSTTGGLSYEHYF. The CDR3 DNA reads TGTGCCAGCAGTACCACTGGGGGCTTGTCCTACGAGCATTACTTC.